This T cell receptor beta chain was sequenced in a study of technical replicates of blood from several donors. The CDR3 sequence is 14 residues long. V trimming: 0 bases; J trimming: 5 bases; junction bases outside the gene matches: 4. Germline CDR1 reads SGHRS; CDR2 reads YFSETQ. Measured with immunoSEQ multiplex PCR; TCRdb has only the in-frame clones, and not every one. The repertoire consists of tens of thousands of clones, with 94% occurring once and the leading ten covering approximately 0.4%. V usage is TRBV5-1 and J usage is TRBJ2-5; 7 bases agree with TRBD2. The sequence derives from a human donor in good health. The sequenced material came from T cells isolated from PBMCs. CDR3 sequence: CASSLGEGHETQYF. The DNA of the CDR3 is TGCGCCAGCAGCTTGGGGGAGGGCCACGAGACCCAGTACTTC.